These T cell receptor beta chains were read from a single sample in a study of OX40 agonist ivuxolimab in advanced cancers. The protocol was immunoSEQ multiplex PCR, while the TCRdb copy is restricted to in-frame clones and leaves out a portion. The sample has more than 85,000 clones, approximately 89% seen once. The specimen comprised CD4+ or CD8+ T cells sorted from blood, sampled in a trial of the OX40 agonist ivuxolimab. These receptors originate from an adult with an advanced solid tumor such as melanoma, head and neck, liver or kidney cancer. The CDR3 runs from the conserved cysteine through the conserved F or W. The order of the fields is J gene, D gene, clone size, V gene, CDR3 DNA, CDR3 protein. The D gene is left open where the match is weak. Where a row states a size, it is once, few, many or the class of an expanded clone; other rows omit it.

TRBJ1-5	TRBD1	-	TRBV19	TGTGCCAGTAGCACCACAGGGGGCGCGAATCAGCCCCAGCATTTT	CASSTTGGANQPQHF
TRBJ2-2	-	-	TRBV18	TGTGCCAGCTCACCAGTTCTAGTGGTGAACACCGGGGAGCTGTTTTTT	CASSPVLVVNTGELFF
TRBJ2-5	-	once	TRBV27	TGTGCCAGCAGCAGCCTAGCGCCTCAAGAGACCCAGTACTTC	CASSSLAPQETQYF
TRBJ2-1	TRBD1	-	TRBV18	TGTGCCAGCTCACCACCACTCGGGACAGGTGGTCATGAGCAGTTCTTC	CASSPPLGTGGHEQFF
TRBJ2-2	TRBD2	-	TRBV9	TGTGCCAGCAGCGTAGTAGCGGGAGGGCACACCGGGGAGCTGTTTTTT	CASSVVAGGHTGELFF
TRBJ2-3	-	-	TRBV13	TGTGCCAGCAGCTTAAGGACAGAGCCTAGCACAGATACGCAGTATTTT	CASSLRTEPSTDTQYF
TRBJ2-2	-	-	TRBV7-2	TGTGCCAGCAGCTTAGTGGGGCATCACACCGGGGAGCTGTTTTTT	CASSLVGHHTGELFF
TRBJ2-7	TRBD2	-	TRBV6-6	TGTGCCAGCAGTTACTACCTGGCGGGAGAGGTCTACGAGCAGTACTTC	CASSYYLAGEVYEQYF
TRBJ1-1	-	-	TRBV4-3	TGCGCCAGCAGCCAAGACCCTTTGACTGAAGCTTTCTTT	CASSQDPLTEAFF
TRBJ2-5	-	once	TRBV5-1	TGCGCCAGCAGCTTGAGCGAGACCGGGGAGACCCAGTACTTC	CASSLSETGETQYF
TRBJ2-3	TRBD2	once	TRBV19	TGTGCCAGTAGTATCCTCGGGACTAGCAACACAGATACGCAGTATTTT	CASSILGTSNTDTQYF
TRBJ2-6	-	-	TRBV29-1	TGCAGCGTTACCCCCTCTGGGGCCAACGTCCTGACTTTC	CSVTPSGANVLTF
TRBJ1-4	-	-	TRBV29-1	TGCAGCGTTGAAGTCCCGTTTGGGGCTAATGAAAAACTGTTTTTT	CSVEVPFGANEKLFF
TRBJ2-3	TRBD1	-	TRBV7-8	TGTGCCAGCAGCTTCTACCGGGACAGACGCACAGATACGCAGTATTTT	CASSFYRDRRTDTQYF
TRBJ1-2	TRBD1	-	TRBV6-4	TGTGCCAGCAGTCCAACAGGGGAGAGCTATGGCTACACCTTC	CASSPTGESYGYTF
TRBJ1-5	-	-	TRBV19	TGTGCCAGTAGTATGTTGAGGGTCCAGCCCCAGCATTTT	CASSMLRVQPQHF
TRBJ2-4	TRBD1	-	TRBV11-1	TGTGTCAGCAGTATTGACAGGGCCGACATTCAGTACTTC	CVSSIDRADIQYF
TRBJ1-4	TRBD1	once	TRBV4-2	TGTGCCAGCAGCCAAGATGGGGAGGGGACAGGGTTTAGCATGGGGGATGAAAAACTGTTTTTT	CASSQDGEGTGFSMGDEKLFF
TRBJ1-5	TRBD1	-	TRBV9	TGTGCCAGCAGCTACGACAGGGGCAGTCAGCCCCAGCATTTT	CASSYDRGSQPQHF
TRBJ2-1	-	-	TRBV6-4	TGTGCCAGCAGTGACTCGAAGGGGAAAGGATCCTACAATGAGCAGTTCTTC	CASSDSKGKGSYNEQFF
TRBJ2-7	TRBD2	-	TRBV27	TGTGCCAGCGCCCTGATGGGCGGGAGAAGTTTAGACGAGCAGTACTTC	CASALMGGRSLDEQYF
TRBJ2-5	-	-	TRBV7-7	TGTGCTAGCAGCTTAGGTGGGGGGCGAGAGACCCAGTACTTC	CASSLGGGRETQYF
TRBJ2-1	-	-	TRBV11-3	TGTGCCAGCAGCCTCAGGGATGATTCTTACAATGAGCAGTTCTTC	CASSLRDDSYNEQFF
TRBJ2-5	-	-	TRBV5-1	TGCGCCAGCAGCTTGAGAGGATGGGCAATCGAGACCCAGTACTTC	CASSLRGWAIETQYF
TRBJ2-7	TRBD1	-	TRBV6-1	TGTGCCAGCAGTGAAGTCAGGACAGGAGATTACTACGAGCAGTACTTC	CASSEVRTGDYYEQYF
TRBJ1-1	-	-	TRBV27	TGTGCCAGCAGTCCCGGTCGGGGCACTGAAGCTTTCTTT	CASSPGRGTEAFF
TRBJ2-1	TRBD2	-	TRBV5-1	TGCGCCAGCAGCGGCCAGGGACTACCTAATGAGCAGTTCTTC	CASSGQGLPNEQFF
TRBJ2-6	TRBD1	-	TRBV7-6	TGTGCCAGCAGCTCTAGGGGGCTGGCTGGGGCCAACGTCCTGACTTTC	CASSSRGLAGANVLTF
TRBJ1-1	-	-	TRBV5-4	TGTGCCAGCAGCTTGGGACAACGCAACACTGAAGCTTTCTTT	CASSLGQRNTEAFF
TRBJ2-1	-	-	TRBV25-1	TGTGCCAGCAGTGCCTATGGGGGTAATGAGCAGTTCTTC	CASSAYGGNEQFF
TRBJ1-4	-	once	TRBV5-4	TGTGCCAGCAGCTTGGGCGAAAAACTGTTTTTT	CASSLGEKLFF
TRBJ2-3	TRBD2	once	TRBV7-2	TGTGCCAGCACGTGGCCTAAGACTAGCGGGCACACAGATACGCAGTATTTT	CASTWPKTSGHTDTQYF
TRBJ1-1	-	-	TRBV18	TGTGCCAGCTCACCCAGCGGGGAAATGGGGGGTACTGAAGCTTTCTTT	CASSPSGEMGGTEAFF
TRBJ2-2	-	-	TRBV2	TGTGCCAGCAGTGATGGGACGGGGAACACCGGGGAGCTGTTTTTT	CASSDGTGNTGELFF
TRBJ2-1	-	-	TRBV7-7	TGTGCTAGCAGCCACAACCCAATAGACAATGAGCAGTTCTTC	CASSHNPIDNEQFF
TRBJ2-2	-	-	TRBV7-3	TGTGCCAGCAGCTTACTACTTAACACCGGGGAGCTGTTTTTT	CASSLLLNTGELFF
TRBJ1-1	-	-	TRBV10-3	TGTGCCATCAGTGACAGGGTTAACACTGAAGCTTTCTTT	CAISDRVNTEAFF
TRBJ2-7	-	-	TRBV28	TGTGCCAGCAGTTCACCAGGGGAATGGGACGAGCAGTACTTC	CASSSPGEWDEQYF
TRBJ2-3	TRBD2	-	TRBV28	TGTGCCAGCAGTTTCCCGGCTAGCGGGAGTGCAGATACGCAGTATTTT	CASSFPASGSADTQYF
TRBJ2-2	-	few	TRBV11-2	TGTGCCAGCTCCTACTCCGGGGAGCTGTTTTTT	CASSYSGELFF
TRBJ2-1	TRBD2	-	TRBV11-3	TGTGCCAGCAGCCTAACATCCACTAGCGGGAGCAATGAGCAGTTCTTC	CASSLTSTSGSNEQFF
TRBJ2-5	TRBD2	-	TRBV7-9	TGTGCCAGCAGCTTAGGTAGCGGGAGCCCTGAGACCCAGTACTTC	CASSLGSGSPETQYF
TRBJ1-2	TRBD1	-	TRBV6-5	TGTGCCAGCAGTTACTCGTCTGAGGGGGCGGCTGGCTACACCTTC	CASSYSSEGAAGYTF
TRBJ2-7	TRBD2	many	TRBV6-5	TGTGCCAGCAGAATGACTAGCGGGAGCTCCTACGAGCAGTACTTC	CASRMTSGSSYEQYF
TRBJ1-3	-	-	TRBV5-1	TGCGCCAGCAGCTTTACAGACAGTCGAAATGGAAACACCATATATTTT	CASSFTDSRNGNTIYF
TRBJ1-1	-	-	TRBV15	TGTGCCACCAGCAGGGGAGGGACGGTGAACACTGAAGCTTTCTTT	CATSRGGTVNTEAFF
TRBJ1-3	-	-	TRBV30	TGTGCCTGGAGCGAAGGACAGCTTGGAAACACCATATATTTT	CAWSEGQLGNTIYF
TRBJ2-1	-	-	TRBV11-3	TGTGCCAGCAGCTTAGCCGGGAGCCTTGAGCAGTTCTTC	CASSLAGSLEQFF
TRBJ2-2	TRBD1	-	TRBV5-4	TGTGCCAGCAGCTTTGGACAGGGGGCGACCGGGGAGCTGTTTTTT	CASSFGQGATGELFF
TRBJ2-1	-	few	TRBV19	TGTGCCAGTAGTATAAGTGGAGGCAATGAGCAGTTCTTC	CASSISGGNEQFF
TRBJ2-3	-	-	TRBV19	TGTGCCAGTAGTATAAACGGATTCAGCACAGATACGCAGTATTTT	CASSINGFSTDTQYF